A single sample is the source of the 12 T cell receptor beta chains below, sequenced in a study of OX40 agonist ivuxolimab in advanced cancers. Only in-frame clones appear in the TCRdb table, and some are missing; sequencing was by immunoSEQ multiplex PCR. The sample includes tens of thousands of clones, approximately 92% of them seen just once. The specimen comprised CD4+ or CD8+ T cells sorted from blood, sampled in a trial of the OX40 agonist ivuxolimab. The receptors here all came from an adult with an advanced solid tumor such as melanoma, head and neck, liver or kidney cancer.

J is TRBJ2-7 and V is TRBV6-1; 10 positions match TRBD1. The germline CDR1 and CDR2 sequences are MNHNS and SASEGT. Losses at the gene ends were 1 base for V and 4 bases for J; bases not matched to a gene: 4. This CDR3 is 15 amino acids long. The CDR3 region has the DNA TGTGCCAGCAGTGAAGGGACAGGGGGTTCGTACGAGCAGTACTTC. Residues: CASSEGTGGSYEQYF.

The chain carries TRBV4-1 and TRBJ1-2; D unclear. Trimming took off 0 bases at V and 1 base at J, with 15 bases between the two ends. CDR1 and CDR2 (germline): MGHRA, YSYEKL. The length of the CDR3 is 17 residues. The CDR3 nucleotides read TGCGCCAGCAGCCAAGAATCTTTCAGGTTTATTAACTATGGCTACACCTTC. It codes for CASSQESFRFINYGYTF.

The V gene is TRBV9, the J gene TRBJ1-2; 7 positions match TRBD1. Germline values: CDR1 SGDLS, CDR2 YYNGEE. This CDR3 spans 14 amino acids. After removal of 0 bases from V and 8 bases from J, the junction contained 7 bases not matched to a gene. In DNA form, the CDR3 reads TGTGCCAGCAGCGTAGCTCTAGGGGGCAACGGCTACACCTTC. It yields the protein CASSVALGGNGYTF.

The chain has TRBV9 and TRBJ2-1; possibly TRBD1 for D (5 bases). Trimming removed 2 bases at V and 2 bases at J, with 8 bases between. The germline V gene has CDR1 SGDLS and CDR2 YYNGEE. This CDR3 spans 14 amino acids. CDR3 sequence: CASSVGQTYNEQFF. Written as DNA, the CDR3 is TGTGCCAGCAGCGTGGGGCAAACCTACAATGAGCAGTTCTTC.

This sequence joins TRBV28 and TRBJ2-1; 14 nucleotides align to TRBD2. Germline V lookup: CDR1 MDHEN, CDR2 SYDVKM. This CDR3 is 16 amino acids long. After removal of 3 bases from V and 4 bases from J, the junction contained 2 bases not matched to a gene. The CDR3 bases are TGTGCCAGCAGTTTGACTAGCGGGAGGGATTACAATGAGCAGTTCTTC. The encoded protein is CASSLTSGRDYNEQFF.

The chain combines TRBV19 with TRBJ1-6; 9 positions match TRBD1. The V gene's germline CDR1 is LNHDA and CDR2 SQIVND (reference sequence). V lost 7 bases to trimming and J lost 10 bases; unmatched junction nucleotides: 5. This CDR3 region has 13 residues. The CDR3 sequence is CASNPTGGSPLHF. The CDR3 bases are TGTGCCAGTAACCCGACAGGGGGGTCACCCCTCCACTTT.

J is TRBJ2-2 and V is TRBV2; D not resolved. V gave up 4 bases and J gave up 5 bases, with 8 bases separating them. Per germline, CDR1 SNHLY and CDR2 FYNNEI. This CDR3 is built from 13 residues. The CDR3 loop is CASSAGGTGELFF. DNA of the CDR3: TGTGCCAGCAGTGCGGGTGGTACCGGGGAGCTGTTTTTT.

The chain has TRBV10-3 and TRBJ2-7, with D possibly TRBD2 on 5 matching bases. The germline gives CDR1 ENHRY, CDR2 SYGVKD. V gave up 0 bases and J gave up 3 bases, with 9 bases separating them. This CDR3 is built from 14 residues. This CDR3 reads CAISESSDNYEQYF. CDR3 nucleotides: TGTGCCATCAGTGAGTCTAGCGATAACTACGAGCAGTACTTC.

CDR3 bases: TGTGCCAGCAGCTTAACCGGGGGAGGGCCCACTGAAGCTTTCTTT. Protein: CASSLTGGGPTEAFF. V is TRBV7-3 and J is TRBJ1-1, with D tentatively TRBD1 (5 bases). From germline, CDR1 is SGHTA and CDR2 FQGTGA. This CDR3 contains 15 residues. Trimming shortened V by 0 bases and J by 4 bases, and 12 bases separated the two germline ends. Based on the CDR3 plus reference TRBV7-3 and TRBJ1-1, the full variable domain is GAGVSQTPSNKVTEKGKYVELRCDPISGHTALYWYRQSLGQGPEFLIYFQGTGAADDSGLPNDRFFAVRPEGSVSTLKIQRTERGDSAVYLCASSLTGGGPTEAFFGQGTRLTVV.

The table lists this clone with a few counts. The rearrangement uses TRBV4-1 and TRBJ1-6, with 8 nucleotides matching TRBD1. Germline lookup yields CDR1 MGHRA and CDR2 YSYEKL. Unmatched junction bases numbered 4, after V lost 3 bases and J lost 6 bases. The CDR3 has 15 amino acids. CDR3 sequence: CASSHWTGRNSPLHF. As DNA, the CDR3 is TGCGCCAGCAGCCACTGGACAGGGCGTAATTCACCCCTCCACTTT.

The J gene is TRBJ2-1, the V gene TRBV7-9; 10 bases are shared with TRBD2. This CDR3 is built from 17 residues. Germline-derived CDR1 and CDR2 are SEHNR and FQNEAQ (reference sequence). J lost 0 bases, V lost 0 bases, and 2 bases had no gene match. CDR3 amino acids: CASSLAPSGSSYNEQFF. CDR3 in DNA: TGTGCCAGCAGCTTAGCGCCTAGCGGGAGCTCCTACAATGAGCAGTTCTTC.

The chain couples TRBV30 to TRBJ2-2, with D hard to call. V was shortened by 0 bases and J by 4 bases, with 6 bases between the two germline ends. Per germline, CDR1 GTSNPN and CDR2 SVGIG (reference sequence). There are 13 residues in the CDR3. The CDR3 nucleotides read TGTGCCTGGAGTGTACCCTTCACCGGGGAGCTGTTTTTT. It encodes CAWSVPFTGELFF.